This TCR beta chain was recorded in a study of identical twins. This clonotype appeared a few times. Its target is not known. The CDR3 is made up of 14 amino acids. Trimming took off 6 bases at V and 3 bases at J, with 12 bases between the two ends. Notes on the study in general: Zero-insertion analyses could be partly confounded by invariant MAIT and iNKT cells. Surplus twin overlap in beta out-of-frame sequences was less pronounced.

Via MiXCR, TCRdb re-called the 5' RACE reads, giving one row per CDR3 protein. The sample has hundreds of thousands of distinct CDR3 sequences, approximately 7% seen once. The same data also contributed to another study, on yellow fever vaccine responses in identical twins.

The sample consisted of memory (CD45RO+) T cells sorted from blood. This sequence joins TRBV12-3 or TRBV12-4 and TRBJ1-5; the D gene is possibly TRBD1 (5 bases). The sequence was collected from a young woman in good health. Here the CDR3 DNA reads TGTGCCAGCAGGGGGGACTTACCCAATCAGCCCCAGCATTTT. Its translation is CASRGDLPNQPQHF.